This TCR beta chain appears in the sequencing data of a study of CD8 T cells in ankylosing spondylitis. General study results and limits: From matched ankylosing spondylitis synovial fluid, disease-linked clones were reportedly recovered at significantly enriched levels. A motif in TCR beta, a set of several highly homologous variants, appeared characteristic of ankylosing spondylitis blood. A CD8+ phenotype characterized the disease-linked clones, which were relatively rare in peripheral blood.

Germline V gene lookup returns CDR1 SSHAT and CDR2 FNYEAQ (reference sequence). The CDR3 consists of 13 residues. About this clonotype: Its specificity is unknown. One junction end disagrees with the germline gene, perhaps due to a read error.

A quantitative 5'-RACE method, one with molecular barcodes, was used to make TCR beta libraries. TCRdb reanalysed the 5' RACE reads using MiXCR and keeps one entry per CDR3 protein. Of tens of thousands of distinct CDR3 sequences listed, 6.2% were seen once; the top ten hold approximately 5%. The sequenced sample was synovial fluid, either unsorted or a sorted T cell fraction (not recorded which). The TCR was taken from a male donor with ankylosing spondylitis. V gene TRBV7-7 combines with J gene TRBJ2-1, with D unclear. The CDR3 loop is CASSLDSHNEQFF. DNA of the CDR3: TGTGCCAGCAGCTTAGACTCCCACAATGAGCAGTTCTTC.